The 14 T cell receptor beta chains below come from one sample, sequenced in a study of shared clonotypes between healthy human individuals (dated by TCRdb to 2019 to 2021). Libraries were made using the immunoSEQ multiplex PCR assay. TCRdb provides this immuneACCESS table in a form limited to in-frame rearrangements. Some clones are lacking; in checked studies, under half of them reflect an unresolved V gene, and why the rest are absent is not known. This sample has some 470,000 clones in its table, and less than 80% of those were observed once. The ten largest clones take up 13% of the sample. Sequencing input: PBMCs. Receptor source: a woman aged 40 to 50 in good health. Some clones in this sample may be carry-over from other donors' samples.

The chain combines TRBV7-9 with TRBJ2-5; 15 nucleotides line up with TRBD2. The V gene end was trimmed by 5 bases and the J gene end by 4 bases; junction bases not matched to a gene: 8. Germline V gives CDR1 SEHNR, CDR2 FQNEAQ (reference sequence). The CDR3 is 17 residues long. The CDR3 loop is CASSRTSGRAGRETQYF. The CDR3 coding sequence is TGTGCCAGCAGCAGGACTAGCGGGAGGGCCGGGAGAGAGACCCAGTACTTC.

The J gene is TRBJ2-7, the V gene TRBV6-5; 9 bases agree with TRBD1. This CDR3 spans 15 amino acids. Germline values: CDR1 MNHEY, CDR2 SVGAGI. V gave up 3 bases and J gave up 3 bases; unmatched junction bases: 6. The CDR3 region is CASSYQGQGVYEQYF. The CDR3 nucleotides read TGTGCCAGCAGTTATCAGGGACAGGGTGTCTACGAGCAGTACTTC.

The gene calls are TRBV15 and TRBJ2-5; 13 bases are a match to TRBD2. The CDR3 runs to 16 residues. Germline V gene data show CDR1 as LNHNV and CDR2 as YYDKDF (reference sequence). V dropped 0 bases and J dropped 5; count of bases not matched to a gene: 3. In DNA, the CDR3 is TGTGCCACCAGCAGAGATGGACTAGCGGGAGAGGAGACCCAGTACTTC. Encoded protein: CATSRDGLAGEETQYF.

CDR3 region: CASSPNLPGQGAYEQYF. In DNA form, the CDR3 reads TGTGCCAGCTCACCCAACCTCCCGGGACAGGGGGCGTACGAGCAGTACTTC. The gene calls are TRBV18 and TRBJ2-7; TRBD1 matches at 12 bases. V shed 3 bases and J 4 bases; nucleotides not matched to a gene: 10. The CDR3 extends over 17 amino acids. Germline V CDR1 and CDR2: KGHSH, LQKENI.

The chain uses TRBV28 and TRBJ2-2; TRBD1 or TRBD2 may be the D gene (5 bases each). Trimming shortened V by 7 bases and J by 1 base, and 10 bases separated the two germline ends. This CDR3 is 14 amino acids long. From germline, CDR1 is MDHEN and CDR2 SYDVKM. CDR3 sequence (DNA): TGTGCCAGCACCCCGGGGCAGAACACCGGGGAGCTGTTTTTT. Protein: CASTPGQNTGELFF. Full variable domain (remainder filled in from reference TRBV28 and TRBJ2-2): DVKVTQSSRYLVKRTGEKVFLECVQDMDHENMFWYRQDPGLGLRLIYFSYDVKMKEKGDIPEGYSVSREKKERFSLILESASTNQTSMYLCASTPGQNTGELFFGEGSRLTVL.

This chain links TRBV5-1 with TRBJ2-7; weak D call: TRBD1 (6 bases). V was cut by 0 bases and J by 2 bases, with 9 bases left in between. This CDR3 has 14 amino acids. From germline, CDR1 is SGHRS and CDR2 YFSETQ. CDR3 region: CASSLDAGAYEQYF. As DNA, the CDR3 is TGCGCCAGCAGCTTGGATGCAGGGGCCTACGAGCAGTACTTC.

This rearrangement joins TRBV2 to TRBJ2-2, with D possibly TRBD2 on 5 matching bases. V lost 6 bases and J 4 bases, leaving 6 bases between the germline ends. Looked up from germline, CDR1 is SNHLY and CDR2 is FYNNEI. CDR3 length: 12 amino acids. The CDR3 bases are TGTGCCAGCAGACTAGGCACCGGGGAGCTGTTTTTT. Translation: CASRLGTGELFF.

The genes are TRBV5-4 and TRBJ1-1; 12 bases agree with TRBD1. Germline values: CDR1 SGHNT, CDR2 YYREEE (reference sequence). The length of the CDR3 is 16 residues. Trimming cost V 3 bases and J 5 bases; bases outside gene matches: 8. The chain's CDR3 is CASSSPGQGAGTEAFF. In nucleotides, the CDR3 is TGTGCCAGCAGCTCACCGGGACAGGGGGCGGGTACTGAAGCTTTCTTT.

This chain connects TRBV30 to TRBJ2-7; no firm D call. Germline V gene data show CDR1 as GTSNPN and CDR2 as SVGIG (reference sequence). The CDR3 loop spans 17 amino acids. V lost 4 bases, J lost 0 bases, and 22 bases lay in between. In nucleotides, the CDR3 is TGTGCCTGGATTCCAAAACCACCGGACCCTATCTCCTACGAGCAGTACTTC. Residues: CAWIPKPPDPISYEQYF.

The CDR3 reads CASSLNSGGPQHF. CDR3 sequence (DNA): TGTGCCAGCAGCTTAAACTCGGGTGGGCCCCAGCATTTT. This rearrangement joins TRBV7-3 to TRBJ1-5, with D unresolved. The CDR3 consists of 13 residues. V was shortened by 1 base and J by 9 bases, with 10 bases between the two germline ends. The germline CDR1 and CDR2 sequences are SGHTA and FQGTGA.

The chain has TRBV5-1 and TRBJ1-1; tentatively, D is TRBD1 (5 bases). The ends were cut back, 4 bases at V and 3 bases at J, with 13 bases in the middle. The CDR3 runs to 14 residues. From germline, CDR1 is SGHRS and CDR2 YFSETQ. CDR3 sequence (DNA): TGCGCCAGCAGCGTCACAGGTGCGCACACTGAAGCTTTCTTT. It yields the protein CASSVTGAHTEAFF.

About this clone itself: With a far larger clone one base away, a read error is the likely cause. The same CDR3 is also encoded by other DNA sequences in this sample. This rearrangement joins TRBV28 to TRBJ2-1; TRBD1 matches 9 bases. Germline V gene data show CDR1 as MDHEN and CDR2 as SYDVKM. CDR3 length: 15 amino acids. The CDR3 DNA is TGTGCCAGCAGTCGGGACAGGGCGGGCTACAATGAACAGTTCTTC. Its translation is CASSRDRAGYNEQFF.

J is TRBJ2-7 and V is TRBV5-1; TRBD2 aligns across 8 bases. V shed 1 base and J 0 bases; nucleotides not matched to a gene: 3. The CDR3 spans 15 residues. Germline values: CDR1 SGHRS, CDR2 YFSETQ. CDR3 in DNA: TGCGCCAGCAGCTTGCTGAGCGGGGGCTCCTACGAGCAGTACTTC. Amino acids: CASSLLSGGSYEQYF.

The rearrangement joins TRBV5-4 to TRBJ2-7; a possible D gene is TRBD2 (6 bases). V dropped 2 bases and J dropped 0 bases, with 12 bases sitting between them. Germline V CDR1 and CDR2: SGHNT, YYREEE (reference sequence). There are 15 residues in the CDR3. The CDR3 region is CASSLGAGISYEQYF. DNA of the CDR3: TGTGCCAGCAGCTTAGGGGCGGGGATCTCCTACGAGCAGTACTTC.